A selection of T cell receptor beta chains follows, all from one sample in a study of shared clonotypes between healthy human individuals. Profiling relied on immunoSEQ multiplex PCR, and the TCRdb table lists in-frame clones only, not all of them. The data hold roughly 2.5 million clones, with over 85% observed a single time. Sequencing was done on a sample of naive CD4+ T cells sorted from blood. The receptors here all came from a man aged 18 to 29 in good health. CDR3s include the opening cysteine and the closing phenylalanine or tryptophan. A D gene is named only where the DNA matches it firmly.

J gene: TRBJ2-2
V gene: TRBV7-3
D gene: -
CDR3 protein: CASSPSRTGELFF
CDR3 DNA: TGTGCCAGCAGCCCCTCGAGGACCGGGGAGCTGTTTTTT

J gene: TRBJ1-2
V gene: TRBV30
D gene: TRBD1
CDR3 protein: CAWSVLQGANYGYTF
CDR3 DNA: TGTGCCTGGAGTGTATTACAGGGGGCGAACTATGGCTACACCTTC

J gene: TRBJ1-3
V gene: TRBV2
D gene: -
CDR3 protein: CASSEVGSSGNTIYF
CDR3 DNA: TGTGCCAGCAGTGAAGTAGGGTCCTCTGGAAACACCATATATTTT

J gene: TRBJ2-3
V gene: TRBV6-1
D gene: TRBD2
CDR3 protein: CASRERLAGAADTQYF
CDR3 DNA: TGTGCCAGCAGGGAACGTCTAGCGGGAGCGGCAGATACGCAGTATTTT

J gene: TRBJ2-7
V gene: TRBV5-6
D gene: TRBD2
CDR3 protein: CASSLWAGLAGYEQYF
CDR3 DNA: TGTGCCAGCAGCTTGTGGGCAGGACTAGCGGGATACGAGCAGTACTTC

J gene: TRBJ2-1
V gene: TRBV7-9
D gene: -
CDR3 protein: CASSTWTSYNEQFF
CDR3 DNA: TGTGCCAGCAGCACGTGGACCTCATACAATGAGCAGTTCTTC

J gene: TRBJ2-2
V gene: TRBV5-4
D gene: TRBD2
CDR3 protein: CASSLGGTSEAGELFF
CDR3 DNA: TGTGCCAGCAGCTTGGGTGGGACTAGCGAAGCTGGGGAGCTGTTTTTT

J gene: TRBJ2-7
V gene: TRBV4-3
D gene: -
CDR3 protein: CASSQELGYEQYF
CDR3 DNA: TGCGCCAGCAGCCAGGAACTAGGTTACGAGCAGTACTTC

J gene: TRBJ2-2
V gene: TRBV6-1
D gene: -
CDR3 protein: CASSVVRLNTGELFF
CDR3 DNA: TGTGCCAGCAGTGTGGTCAGGCTGAACACCGGGGAGCTGTTTTTT

J gene: TRBJ2-3
V gene: TRBV30
D gene: -
CDR3 protein: CAWSVLDPQGTQYF
CDR3 DNA: TGTGCCTGGAGTGTACTTGACCCACAGGGTACGCAGTATTTT

J gene: TRBJ1-5
V gene: TRBV7-2
D gene: TRBD1
CDR3 protein: CASSLVTYRGLSNQPQHF
CDR3 DNA: TGTGCCAGCAGCTTAGTTACATACAGGGGACTTAGCAATCAGCCCCAGCATTTT

J gene: TRBJ2-1
V gene: TRBV18
D gene: TRBD2
CDR3 protein: CASSPPSRDYSFVQFF
CDR3 DNA: TGTGCCAGCTCACCACCCTCCCGGGACTACTCCTTCGTGCAGTTCTTC

J gene: TRBJ2-1
V gene: TRBV6-5
D gene: -
CDR3 protein: CASSRAPPHEQFF
CDR3 DNA: TGTGCCAGCTCGCGGGCCCCACCACATGAGCAGTTCTTC

J gene: TRBJ2-3
V gene: TRBV28
D gene: -
CDR3 protein: CASSSPPSRDTQYF
CDR3 DNA: TGTGCCAGCAGCTCCCCTCCTAGTAGAGATACGCAGTATTTT

J gene: TRBJ1-1
V gene: TRBV25-1
D gene: -
CDR3 protein: CASSDWVNTEAFF
CDR3 DNA: TGTGCCAGCAGTGATTGGGTGAACACTGAAGCTTTCTTT

J gene: TRBJ2-5
V gene: TRBV5-1
D gene: -
CDR3 protein: CASSLTLQETQYF
CDR3 DNA: TGCGCCAGCAGCTTGACTCTCCAAGAGACCCAGTACTTC

J gene: TRBJ2-1
V gene: TRBV2
D gene: TRBD2
CDR3 protein: CASSPRTRTFSNEQFF
CDR3 DNA: TGTGCCAGCAGTCCCCGGACTAGAACCTTTTCCAATGAGCAGTTCTTC